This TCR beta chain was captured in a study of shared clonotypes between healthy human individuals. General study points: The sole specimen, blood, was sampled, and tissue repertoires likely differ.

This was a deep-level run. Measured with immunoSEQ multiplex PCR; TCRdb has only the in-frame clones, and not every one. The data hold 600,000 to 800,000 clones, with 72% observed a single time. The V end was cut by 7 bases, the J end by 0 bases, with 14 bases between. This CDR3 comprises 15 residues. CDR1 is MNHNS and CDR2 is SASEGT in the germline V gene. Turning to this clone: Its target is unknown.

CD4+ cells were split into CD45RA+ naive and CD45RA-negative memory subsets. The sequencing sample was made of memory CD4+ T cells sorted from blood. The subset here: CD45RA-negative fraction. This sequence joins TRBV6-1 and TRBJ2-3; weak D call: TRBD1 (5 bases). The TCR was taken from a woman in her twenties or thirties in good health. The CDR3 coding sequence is TGTGCCAGCACATGGGCGCCAGGGAGCACAGATACGCAGTATTTT. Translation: CASTWAPGSTDTQYF.